These 23 T cell receptor beta chains share one sample of origin, sequenced in a study of PD-1 blockade in classical Hodgkin lymphoma. Libraries were prepared by immunoSEQ multiplex PCR; TCRdb keeps only in-frame clonotypes and omits some of them. The sample includes around 66,000 clones, approximately 90% seen only once; the top ten take roughly 15%. After autologous stem cell transplantation all patients relapsed, and prior brentuximab vedotin exposure differed between cohorts. This sample comprised peripheral blood mononuclear cells (PBMCs), obtained at baseline. These receptors were collected from a human donor with classical Hodgkin lymphoma.

This chain links TRBV11-2 with TRBJ2-1, with unresolved D. V was clipped by 4 bases and J by 4 bases, with 14 bases between them. From germline, CDR1 is SGHAT and CDR2 FQNNGV. CDR3 length: 15 residues. CDR3 sequence reads: CASSSLRVNYNEQFF. The CDR3 coding sequence is TGTGCCAGCAGCTCCCTACGAGTCAATTACAATGAGCAGTTCTTC.

This clone was seen a handful of times. The chain is built from TRBV7-9 and TRBJ1-4; no reliable D call. Trimming removed 6 bases at V and 7 bases at J, with 15 bases between. Germline assignment: CDR1 SEHNR and CDR2 FQNEAQ (reference sequence). CDR3 size: 14 residues. The CDR3 sequence is CASSFHLDREKLFF. In nucleotides, the CDR3 is TGTGCCAGCAGTTTCCACTTAGACCGTGAAAAACTGTTTTTT. Supplemented by reference TRBV7-9 and TRBJ1-4, the full variable domain reads DTGVSQNPRHKITKRGQNVTFRCDPISEHNRLYWYRQTLGQGPEFLTYFQNEAQLEKSRLLSDRFSAERPKGSFSTLEIQRTEQGDSAMYLCASSFHLDREKLFFGSGTQLSVL.

The CDR3 nucleotides are TGTGCCAGCAGCTTACGGCTAACAGATACGCAGTATTTT. This codes for CASSLRLTDTQYF. This chain uses TRBV7-2 with TRBJ2-3; D is ambiguous. The V end lost 2 bases, the J end lost 3 bases, and 6 bases lay between the germline ends. CDR3 length: 13 amino acids. Germline CDR1 reads SGHTA; CDR2 reads FQGNSA.

The sample holds one count of this clone. The chain has TRBV2 and TRBJ1-4; D is perhaps TRBD1 (6 bases). This CDR3 has 16 residues. V was clipped by 5 bases and J by 0 bases, with 13 bases between them. Germline V gives CDR1 SNHLY, CDR2 FYNNEI. The CDR3 is CASSSNRAATNEKLFF. The CDR3, as DNA: TGTGCCAGCAGTTCTAACAGGGCTGCAACTAATGAAAAACTGTTTTTT.

The rearrangement links TRBV5-4 to TRBJ1-4; D possibly corresponds to TRBD1 (5 bases). Germline V lookup: CDR1 SGHNT, CDR2 YYREEE (reference sequence). V was clipped by 3 bases and J by 8 bases, with 11 bases between them. The CDR3 runs to 13 residues. CDR3 in DNA: TGTGCCAGCAGCTCCGGGGGAGACGAAAAACTGTTTTTT. It codes for CASSSGGDEKLFF. The full variable domain, in which reference TRBV5-4 and TRBJ1-4 provide the parts outside the CDR3, is ETGVTQSPTHLIKTRGQQVTLRCSSQSGHNTVSWYQQALGQGPQFIFQYYREEENGRGNFPPRFSGLQFPNYSSELNVNALELDDSALYLCASSSGGDEKLFFGSGTQLSVL.

The gene calls are TRBV2 and TRBJ2-3; D not resolved. V lost 8 bases to trimming and J lost 2 bases, with 14 bases between them. The CDR3 runs 14 residues. Germline-derived CDR1 and CDR2 are SNHLY and FYNNEI. CDR3 bases: TGTGCCAGCCCCCTTGGGCGACTCACAGATACGCAGTATTTT. As protein: CASPLGRLTDTQYF.

This sequence joins TRBV5-4 and TRBJ1-4; TRBD1 matches 9 bases. J lost 8 bases, V lost 4 bases, and 6 bases had no gene match. Germline V gene lookup returns CDR1 SGHNT and CDR2 YYREEE (reference sequence). This CDR3 region has 14 residues. The CDR3 region is CASSAGTGYEKLFF. CDR3 DNA sequence: TGTGCCAGCAGCGCCGGGACAGGGTACGAAAAACTGTTTTTT.

The gene calls are TRBV4-1 and TRBJ2-7, with TRBD1 as a possible D gene (6 bases). The ends were cut back, 5 bases at V and 5 bases at J, with 10 bases in the middle. Germline-derived CDR1 and CDR2 are MGHRA and YSYEKL. The CDR3 loop spans 12 amino acids. CDR3 residues: CASSEQGNEQYF. In DNA, the CDR3 is TGCGCCAGCAGCGAACAGGGAAACGAGCAGTACTTC.

The chain links TRBV15 to TRBJ1-2; D is undetermined. Germline CDR1 reads LNHNV; CDR2 reads YYDKDF (reference sequence). V lost 0 bases to trimming and J lost 8 bases, with 13 bases between them. The CDR3 consists of 14 residues. The CDR3, as DNA: TGTGCCACCAGCAGAGATTTAGGGCCAGAGGGCTACACCTTC. This sequence encodes CATSRDLGPEGYTF.

Concerning this clone itself: This CDR3 is also generated by other DNA sequences in the sample. The chain recombines TRBV29-1 with TRBJ1-1; D perhaps matches TRBD1 (5 bases). The CDR3 spans 13 residues. Per germline, CDR1 SQVTM and CDR2 ANQGSEA. V dropped 4 bases and J dropped 2 bases, with 11 bases sitting between them. Written as DNA, the CDR3 is TGCAGCGTTGCTAAAGACAGCAACACTGAAGCTTTCTTT. Its protein is CSVAKDSNTEAFF.

J is TRBJ1-2 and V is TRBV7-9; D remains unclear. The CDR3 loop spans 10 amino acids. V lost 6 bases and J lost 4, with 3 bases in between. Germline CDR1 reads SEHNR; CDR2 reads FQNEAQ (reference sequence). The CDR3 nucleotides are TGTGCCAGCAGGGGCTATGGCTACACCTTC. Its protein is CASRGYGYTF.

The chain recombines TRBV6-5 with TRBJ2-7; a possible D gene is TRBD2 (6 bases). The germline V gene encodes CDR1 MNHEY and CDR2 SVGAGI. There are 14 residues in the CDR3. Deletions cut 6 bases from V and 3 bases from J, with 15 bases between. CDR3: CASRRRDGDYEQYF. CDR3 DNA: TGTGCCAGCAGGCGGAGGGACGGAGACTACGAGCAGTACTTC.

This chain links TRBV6-1 with TRBJ1-2; no definite D call. This CDR3 comprises 18 residues. Germline-derived CDR1 and CDR2 are MNHNS and SASEGT. V was pared by 4 bases and J by 6 bases, with 27 bases between. The CDR3 nucleotides are TGTGCCAGCAGTGGACCTTTAATCCGGGGAGGCCCTGGACATGGCTACACCTTC. It specifies CASSGPLIRGGPGHGYTF.

The chain has TRBV19 and TRBJ1-1; the D is unclear. CDR1 and CDR2 from the germline V gene are LNHDA and SQIVND (reference sequence). The CDR3 has 13 residues. Between the trimmed V and J ends, which lost 5 bases and 0 bases, there was a span of 7 bases. DNA of the CDR3: TGTGCCAGTAGTTTTTCGATGAACACTGAAGCTTTCTTT. Translation gives CASSFSMNTEAFF.

The genes are TRBV5-6 and TRBJ1-1; TRBD1 aligns across 7 bases. The CDR3 is made up of 11 amino acids. Losses at the gene ends were 4 bases for V and 9 bases for J; bases not matched to a gene: 3. Germline lookup yields CDR1 SGHDT and CDR2 YYEEEE. CDR3 in amino acids: CASSRQGKAFF. The CDR3 DNA follows: TGTGCCAGCAGCCGACAGGGTAAAGCTTTCTTT.

This clone appeared once. V gene TRBV4-1 combines with J gene TRBJ1-2, with D uncertain. Between the trimmed V and J ends, which lost 6 bases and 2 bases, there was a span of 13 bases. This CDR3 region has 14 residues. The germline V gene has CDR1 MGHRA and CDR2 YSYEKL. The CDR3 DNA follows: TGCGCCAGCAGTCCACGGGCCTTAAACTATGGCTACACCTTC. Translated: CASSPRALNYGYTF.

This chain uses TRBV6-5 with TRBJ2-7; D unclear. CDR1 is MNHEY and CDR2 is SVGAGI in the germline V gene. The CDR3 runs to 14 residues. Trimming cost V 6 bases and J 4 bases, with 16 bases left between them. CDR3 region: CASSPVGPEYEQYF. For the CDR3, the DNA is TGTGCCAGCAGCCCCGTAGGACCGGAGTACGAGCAGTACTTC.

CDR3: CASCIVGANVLTF. CDR3 DNA: TGTGCCAGCTGCATAGTTGGGGCCAACGTCCTGACTTTC. This chain connects TRBV6-5 to TRBJ2-6; no definite D call. The CDR3 is 13 residues long. Per germline, CDR1 MNHEY and CDR2 SVGAGI. Trimming removed 8 bases from V and 3 bases from J, with 8 bases in between.

The rearrangement uses TRBV4-2 and TRBJ2-7; 8 bases align to TRBD1. The CDR3 totals 16 residues. The germline gives CDR1 LGHNA, CDR2 YNFKEQ. V trimming: 1 base; J trimming: 0 bases; junction bases outside the gene matches: 5. CDR3 region: CASSQAGGQSSYEQYF. Written as DNA, the CDR3 is TGTGCCAGCAGCCAAGCAGGGGGCCAGAGCTCCTACGAGCAGTACTTC.

This clone was counted between two and nine times. The rearrangement links TRBV5-1 to TRBJ1-6; D is unresolved. Trimming left V 3 bases short and J 7 bases short, with 14 bases between. The CDR3 contains 15 residues. Germline-derived CDR1 and CDR2 are SGHRS and YFSETQ. The CDR3 spells CASSYEGGRNSPLHF. The DNA for the CDR3 is TGCGCCAGCAGCTATGAGGGCGGAAGAAATTCACCCCTCCACTTT.

The chain has TRBV27 and TRBJ1-4; 10 bases line up with TRBD1. Germline CDR1 reads MNHEY; CDR2 reads SMNVEV (reference sequence). This CDR3 comprises 15 residues. With V trimmed by 1 base and J by 7 bases, 3 bases remained unmatched. The CDR3 region is CASSLLGTGAEKLFF. The CDR3 nucleotides read TGTGCCAGCAGTTTATTGGGGACAGGGGCTGAAAAACTGTTTTTT.

The CDR3 sequence: CSVEVRMGETQYF. CDR3 sequence (DNA): TGCAGCGTTGAAGTCAGGATGGGAGAGACCCAGTACTTC. This sequence joins TRBV29-1 and TRBJ2-5, with D unclear. The CDR3 contains 13 residues. Trimming cost V 1 base and J 4 bases, with 10 bases left between them. Per the germline V gene, CDR1 is SQVTM and CDR2 is ANQGSEA.

The chain recombines TRBV6-6 with TRBJ2-7, with D possibly being TRBD2 (5 bases). Deletions cut 7 bases from V and 2 bases from J, with 12 bases between. The CDR3 is made up of 13 amino acids. Germline V gene lookup returns CDR1 MNHNY and CDR2 SVGAGI (reference sequence). This CDR3 is CASIRERTYEQYF. The CDR3 region has the DNA TGTGCCAGCATAAGGGAGAGAACCTACGAGCAGTACTTC.